The 4 T cell receptor beta chains listed next were all sequenced from one sample in a study of blood T cell repertoires in COVID-19. Clones were sequenced by immunoSEQ multiplex PCR, and TCRdb holds only the in-frame ones, with some missing. In the table there are more than 95,000 clones, approximately 87% of which are singletons. Sequencing was performed on peripheral blood. The source is a man aged 25 to 40 with acute or convalescent COVID-19.

V usage is TRBV7-9 and J usage is TRBJ1-1; tentatively, D is TRBD1 (5 bases). Trimming shortened V by 1 base and J by 6 bases, and 18 bases separated the two germline ends. This CDR3 has 16 amino acids. CDR1 and CDR2 from the germline V gene are SEHNR and FQNEAQ (reference sequence). The CDR3 spells CASSLGVIGVVSEAFF. The CDR3 DNA reads as TGTGCCAGCAGCTTAGGAGTCATAGGGGTGGTCTCTGAAGCTTTCTTT.

The chain joins TRBV5-5 to TRBJ1-3; no clear D. V lost 1 base and J 4 bases, leaving 6 bases between the germline ends. The germline CDR1 and CDR2 sequences are SGHKS and YYEKEE (reference sequence). This CDR3 has 13 amino acids. CDR3 amino acids: CASSLSAGNTIYF. The CDR3 coding sequence is TGTGCCAGCAGCTTGTCAGCGGGAAACACCATATATTTT.

This chain links TRBV4-2 with TRBJ1-3, with a possible D match to TRBD1 (5 bases). Germline CDR1 LGHNA, CDR2 YNFKEQ. CDR3 length: 16 amino acids. The V end lost 4 bases, the J end lost 0 bases, and 13 bases lay between the germline ends. The CDR3 bases are TGTGCCAGCAGCCCGTTAGACAGCCACTCTGGAAACACCATATATTTT. Its translation is CASSPLDSHSGNTIYF.

The rearrangement joins TRBV19 to TRBJ1-3, with a weak D call TRBD1 (6 bases). This CDR3 spans 15 amino acids. V lost 4 bases to trimming and J lost 1 base, with 11 bases between them. Per germline, CDR1 LNHDA and CDR2 SQIVND (reference sequence). CDR3 residues: CASSTTQGSGNTIYF. In DNA, the CDR3 is TGTGCCAGTAGTACCACCCAGGGGTCTGGAAACACCATATATTTT.